The next 14 T cell receptor beta chains were all read from a single sample in a study of Ad26.COV2.S vaccination and SARS-CoV-2 variants. Treatment given: 15 to 20 received Ad26.COV2.S at low or high dose, single or two shots; about 5 received placebo; per-sample allocation not given. Day 63 after the first injection of vaccine or placebo was the sampling time. The data were produced by immunoSEQ multiplex PCR, yet TCRdb's version contains in-frame clones alone and is incomplete. The sample lists some 480,000 clones; roughly 89% were seen once. The material sequenced was peripheral blood, taken in a trial of Ad26.COV2.S vaccine versus placebo. The receptors derive from a person between 18 and 65 years old who received the Ad26.COV2.S COVID-19 vaccine or a placebo.

The rearrangement uses TRBV3-1 (or the pseudogene TRBV3-2) and TRBJ2-7; D assignment may be TRBD1 or TRBD2 (5 bases each). Per germline, CDR1 LGHDT and CDR2 YNNKEL (reference sequence). V was shortened by 3 bases and J by 5 bases, with 5 bases between the two germline ends. This CDR3 comprises 11 residues. CDR3 DNA: TGTGCCAGCAGCCAGGGGGACGAGCAGTACTTC. Protein product: CASSQGDEQYF.

This clone was observed once. This CDR3 reads CASSPDGPGVGQPQHF. The CDR3 nucleotides read TGTGCCAGCAGCCCTGACGGTCCCGGGGTCGGTCAGCCCCAGCATTTT. This chain links TRBV27 with TRBJ1-5, with no clear D. Germline CDR1 MNHEY, CDR2 SMNVEV (reference sequence). CDR3 length: 16 amino acids. Trimming took 6 bases from V and 6 from J, leaving 21 bases between them.

This clone occurred a few times. The V gene is TRBV5-1, the J gene TRBJ2-1; 7 bases map to TRBD2. Germline V CDR1 and CDR2: SGHRS, YFSETQ. V lost 4 bases and J lost 6; bases outside the gene matches: 7. The length of the CDR3 is 14 residues. The CDR3 loop reads CASSTSGTTNEQFF. As DNA, the CDR3 is TGCGCCAGCAGCACTTCCGGGACTACCAATGAGCAGTTCTTC.

This clone was detected only a few times. The chain employs TRBV3-1 (or the pseudogene TRBV3-2) and TRBJ2-1; TRBD2 matches at 12 bases. Unmatched junction bases numbered 5, after V lost 6 bases and J lost 5 bases. Looked up from germline, CDR1 is LGHDT and CDR2 is YNNKEL (reference sequence). The length of the CDR3 is 15 residues. The CDR3 DNA sequence: TGTGCCAGCAGTCTAGCGGGGGGGCAGCACAATGAGCAGTTCTTC. Translating gives CASSLAGGQHNEQFF.

The chain links TRBV7-2 to TRBJ2-1, with 7 bases that match TRBD2. V lost 5 bases, J lost 4 bases, and 11 bases stayed unmatched. CDR1 and CDR2 (germline): SGHTA, FQGNSA. There are 16 residues in the CDR3. CDR3 region: CASSRNPGTTYNEQFF. The CDR3 DNA is TGTGCCAGCAGCAGAAATCCCGGGACTACATACAATGAGCAGTTCTTC.

The V call is TRBV6-7, the J call TRBJ1-4; the D gene is possibly TRBD1 (6 bases). Being an ORF, TRBV6-7 has a function that is uncertain. This CDR3 is 15 amino acids long. V was shortened by 8 bases and J by 7 bases, with 20 bases between the two germline ends. CDR3 coding DNA: TGTGCCAGCTTCGTTCGGGGGCCGCTCCCTGAAAAACTGTTTTTT. Translating it yields CASFVRGPLPEKLFF.

The sample holds one count of this clone. The chain carries TRBV6-5 and TRBJ1-2, with 9 bases fitting TRBD1. Trimming cost V 5 bases and J 4 bases; bases outside gene matches: 8. This CDR3 has 15 residues. Germline CDR1 MNHEY, CDR2 SVGAGI. CDR3: CASSPTGTGSYGYTF. In DNA form, the CDR3 reads TGTGCCAGCAGTCCTACCGGGACAGGGAGCTATGGCTACACCTTC.

This sequence joins TRBV6-2 or TRBV6-3 and TRBJ1-1; 7 bases line up with TRBD1. Germline assignment: CDR1 MNHEY and CDR2 SVGEGT. This CDR3 comprises 20 residues. The V and J ends lost 0 bases and 1 base, in that order; junction bases with no gene match: 17. This chain's CDR3 is CASSYSSPRGGGGGNTEAFF. The CDR3 region has the DNA TGTGCCAGCAGTTACTCGAGCCCACGAGGGGGCGGCGGGGGGAACACTGAAGCTTTCTTT.

V is TRBV7-2 and J is TRBJ2-1; no clear D. The V end was cut by 3 bases, the J end by 8 bases, with 11 bases between. There are 13 residues in the CDR3. Looked up from germline, CDR1 is SGHTA and CDR2 is FQGNSA. The CDR3 sequence: CASSFVPLDEQFF. The CDR3 bases are TGTGCCAGCAGCTTCGTTCCCCTAGATGAGCAGTTCTTC.

J is TRBJ2-7 and V is TRBV21-1; the D segment call TRBD1 is taken from the table without a DNA check. TRBV21-1 constitutes a pseudogene. The CDR3 runs 18 residues. The CDR3 here is CASSKRTPGTGGLYEQYF. In nucleotides, the CDR3 is TGTGCCAGCAGCAAGAGGACACCAGGGACAGGGGGCCTCTACGAGCAGTACTTC.

The V and J genes are TRBV9 and TRBJ1-3, with 12 bases lining up with TRBD1. J lost 4 bases, V lost 0 bases, and 5 bases had no gene match. The CDR3 has 17 residues. Germline CDR1 SGDLS, CDR2 YYNGEE. The CDR3 reads CASSVVGQGAGGNTIYF. DNA of the CDR3: TGTGCCAGCAGCGTAGTGGGACAGGGGGCGGGAGGAAACACCATATATTTT.

The chain carries TRBV29-1 and TRBJ2-3; perhaps TRBD2 as D (5 bases). Germline CDR1 and CDR2: SQVTM and ANQGSEA. The ends were cut back, 3 bases at V and 4 bases at J, with 17 bases in the middle. There are 15 residues in the CDR3. The CDR3 protein is CSVESGTRKPDTQYF. The CDR3 bases are TGCAGCGTTGAGTCGGGAACTAGAAAGCCAGATACGCAGTATTTT.

This chain connects TRBV27 to TRBJ2-1; D could derive from TRBD1 or TRBD2 (6 bases each). This CDR3 comprises 12 residues. Germline V gene sequence: CDR1 MNHEY, CDR2 SMNVEV (reference sequence). Trimming shortened V by 3 bases and J by 9 bases, and 9 bases separated the two germline ends. The CDR3 sequence is CASSFGGLEQFF. The CDR3 region has the DNA TGTGCCAGCAGTTTTGGGGGGCTTGAGCAGTTCTTC.

This chain links TRBV5-4 with TRBJ1-1, with 7 bases lining up with TRBD1. Germline V gives CDR1 SGHNT, CDR2 YYREEE (reference sequence). The ends lost 2 bases at V and 0 bases at J; junction bases unmatched: 7. This CDR3 spans 16 amino acids. The chain's CDR3 is CASSLETGYLNTEAFF. In DNA form, the CDR3 reads TGTGCCAGCAGCTTAGAGACAGGGTATTTGAACACTGAAGCTTTCTTT.